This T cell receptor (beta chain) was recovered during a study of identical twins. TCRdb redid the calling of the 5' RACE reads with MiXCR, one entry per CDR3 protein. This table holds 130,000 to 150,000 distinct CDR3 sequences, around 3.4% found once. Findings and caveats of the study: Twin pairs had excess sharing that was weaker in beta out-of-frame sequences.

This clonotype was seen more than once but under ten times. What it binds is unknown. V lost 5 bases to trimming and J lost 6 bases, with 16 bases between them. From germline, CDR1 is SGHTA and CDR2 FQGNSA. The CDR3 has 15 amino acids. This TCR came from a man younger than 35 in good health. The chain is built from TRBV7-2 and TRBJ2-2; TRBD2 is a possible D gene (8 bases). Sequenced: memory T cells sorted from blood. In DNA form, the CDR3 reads TGTGCCAGCAGCCCAGGGGGGACTAGAGCCGGGGAGCTGTTTTTT. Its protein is CASSPGGTRAGELFF. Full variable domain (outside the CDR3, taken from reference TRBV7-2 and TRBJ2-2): GAGVSQSPSNKVTEKGKDVELRCDPISGHTALYWYRQSLGQGLEFLIYFQGNSAPDKSGLPSDRFSAERTGGSVSTLTIQRTQQEDSAVYLCASSPGGTRAGELFFGEGSRLTVL.